The clone carrying this TCR beta chain was picked up a small number of times. Its target is not known. This record belongs to a study of T cell repertoires in cytomegalovirus infection. Overall study results and limits: Carriers of CMV plus the relevant HLA were identified by cumulative public TCR beta family frequency.

From the reads, TCRdb called clonotypes with MiXCR, one entry per CDR3 protein. The top ten hold 65% to 75% of the sample, which has approximately 65,000 distinct CDR3 sequences, 20% seen once. V lost 1 base and J 6 bases, leaving 1 base between the germline ends. The CDR3 runs 11 residues. The source is a human donor in good health (CMV status not recorded). Some clones in this sample may be carry-over from other donors' samples. J is TRBJ1-5 and V is TRBV12-3 or TRBV12-4; D remains unclear. This material consisted of CD8+ T cells from cultured PBMCs, taken from culture after CMV antigen stimulation. CDR3: CASSLGQPQHF. The CDR3 DNA sequence: TGTGCCAGCAGTTTAGGTCAGCCCCAGCATTTT.